These 5 T cell receptor beta chains were sequenced from one sample in a study of shared clonotypes between healthy human individuals. Sequencing used immunoSEQ multiplex PCR; TCRdb keeps in-frame clones, though not all of them. The sample yields around 2.5 million clones, 90% to 95% seen once. The sample consisted of naive CD4+ T cells from PBMCs. Noted subset: CD45RA+ positively selected. The receptors here all came from a man younger than 35 in good health. Some clones in this sample may be carry-over from other donors' samples.

Comments on this clone: The identical CDR3 is also encoded by other nucleotide sequences in the sample. The gene calls are TRBV18 and TRBJ2-7; 11 nucleotides align to TRBD2. The V gene end was trimmed by 6 bases and the J gene end by 2 bases; junction bases not matched to a gene: 6. The CDR3 covers 15 residues. Germline V lookup: CDR1 KGHSH, CDR2 LQKENI. This chain's CDR3 is CASSPGTSGPYEQYF. CDR3 DNA sequence: TGTGCCAGCTCTCCAGGGACTAGCGGACCCTACGAGCAGTACTTC. Full variable domain (rest looked up from reference TRBV18 and TRBJ2-7): NAGVMQNPRHLVRRRGQEARLRCSPMKGHSHVYWYRQLPEEGLKFMVYLQKENIIDESGMPKERFSAEFPKEGPSILRIQQVVRGDSAAYFCASSPGTSGPYEQYFGPGTRLTVT.

The rearrangement uses TRBV13 and TRBJ1-5; 7 bases line up with TRBD1. V gave up 5 bases and J gave up 0 bases; unmatched junction bases: 7. In germline, CDR1 is PRHDT, CDR2 FYEKMQ (reference sequence). This CDR3 has 16 residues. The chain's CDR3 is CASSLGTAYSNQPQHF. Written as DNA, the CDR3 is TGTGCCAGCAGCCTCGGGACAGCTTATAGCAATCAGCCCCAGCATTTT. Supplemented by reference TRBV13 and TRBJ1-5, the full variable domain reads AAGVIQSPRHLIKEKRETATLKCYPIPRHDTVYWYQQGPGQDPQFLISFYEKMQSDKGSIPDRFSAQQFSDYHSELNMSSLELGDSALYFCASSLGTAYSNQPQHFGDGTRLSIL.

V usage is TRBV6-1 and J usage is TRBJ1-1; no clear D gene. Trimming shortened V by 5 bases and J by 8 bases, and 12 bases separated the two germline ends. The CDR3 spans 12 residues. The V gene's germline CDR1 is MNHNS and CDR2 SASEGT. CDR3 nucleotides: TGTGCCAGCAGTACCCGGGCCTTCGAAGCTTTCTTT. This sequence encodes CASSTRAFEAFF.

This clone was observed once. The chain combines TRBV28 with TRBJ1-3; a weak D match, TRBD1 (6 bases). The CDR3 is 17 amino acids. Trimming stripped 4 bases from V and 4 bases from J, with 20 bases between. CDR1 and CDR2 from the germline V gene are MDHEN and SYDVKM. CDR3 DNA: TGTGCCAGCAGTTCCGGTCAGGGGTCCCTTAGAGGAAACACCATATATTTT. Encoded protein: CASSSGQGSLRGNTIYF.

This chain links TRBV5-1 with TRBJ2-1; D is tentatively TRBD1 or TRBD2 (5 bases each). This CDR3 is 14 amino acids long. CDR1 and CDR2 (germline): SGHRS, YFSETQ. The V and J ends lost 5 bases and 6 bases respectively, with 15 bases between them. The CDR3 spells CASRQAGTSNEQFF. The CDR3 DNA sequence: TGCGCCAGCAGACAAGCCGGGACCTCCAATGAGCAGTTCTTC.